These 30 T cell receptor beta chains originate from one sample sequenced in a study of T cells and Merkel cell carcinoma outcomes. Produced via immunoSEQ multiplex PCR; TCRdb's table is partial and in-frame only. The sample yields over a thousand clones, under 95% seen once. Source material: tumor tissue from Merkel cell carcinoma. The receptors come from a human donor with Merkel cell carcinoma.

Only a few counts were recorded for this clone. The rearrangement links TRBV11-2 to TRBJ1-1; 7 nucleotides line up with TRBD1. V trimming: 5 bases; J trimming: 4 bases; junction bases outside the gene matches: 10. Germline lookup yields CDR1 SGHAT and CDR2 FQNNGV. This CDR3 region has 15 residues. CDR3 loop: CASSTRQGPTTEAFF. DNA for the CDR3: TGTGCCAGCAGCACACGACAGGGCCCAACCACTGAAGCTTTCTTT.

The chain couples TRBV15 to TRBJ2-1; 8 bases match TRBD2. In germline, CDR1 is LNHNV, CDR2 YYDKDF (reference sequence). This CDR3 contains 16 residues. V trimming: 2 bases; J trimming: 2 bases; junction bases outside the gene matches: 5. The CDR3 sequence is CATSRLSGSPYNEQFF. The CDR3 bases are TGTGCCACCAGCAGATTAAGCGGGAGCCCCTACAATGAGCAGTTCTTC.

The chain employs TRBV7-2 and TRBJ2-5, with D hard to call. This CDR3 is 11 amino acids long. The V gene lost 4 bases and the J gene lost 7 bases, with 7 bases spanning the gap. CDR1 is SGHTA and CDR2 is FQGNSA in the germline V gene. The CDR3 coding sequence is TGTGCCAGCAGCTCGTCCTGGACCCAGTACTTC. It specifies CASSSSWTQYF.

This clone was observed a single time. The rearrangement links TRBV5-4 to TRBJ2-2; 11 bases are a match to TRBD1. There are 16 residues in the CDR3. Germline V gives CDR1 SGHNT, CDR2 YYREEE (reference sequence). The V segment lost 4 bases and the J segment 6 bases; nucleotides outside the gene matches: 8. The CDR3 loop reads CASSAAPGQGAGELFF. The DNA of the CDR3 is TGTGCCAGCAGCGCTGCCCCGGGACAGGGGGCCGGGGAGCTGTTTTTT. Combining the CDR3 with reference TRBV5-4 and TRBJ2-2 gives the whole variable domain ETGVTQSPTHLIKTRGQQVTLRCSSQSGHNTVSWYQQALGQGPQFIFQYYREEENGRGNFPPRFSGLQFPNYSSELNVNALELDDSALYLCASSAAPGQGAGELFFGEGSRLTVL.

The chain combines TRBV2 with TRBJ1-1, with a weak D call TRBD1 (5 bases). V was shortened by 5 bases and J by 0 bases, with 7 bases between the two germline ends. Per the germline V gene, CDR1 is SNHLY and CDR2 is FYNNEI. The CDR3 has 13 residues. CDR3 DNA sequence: TGTGCCAGCAGTTGGGGGGTGAACACTGAAGCTTTCTTT. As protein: CASSWGVNTEAFF.

The CDR3 loop is CASSPGTEVYEQYF. Here the CDR3 DNA reads TGTGCCAGCAGTCCCGGGACTGAGGTTTACGAGCAGTACTTC. V is TRBV7-9 and J is TRBJ2-7; maybe TRBD2 (6 bases). Germline V gene lookup returns CDR1 SEHNR and CDR2 FQNEAQ (reference sequence). This CDR3 spans 14 amino acids. The V end was cut by 6 bases, the J end by 4 bases, with 16 bases between.

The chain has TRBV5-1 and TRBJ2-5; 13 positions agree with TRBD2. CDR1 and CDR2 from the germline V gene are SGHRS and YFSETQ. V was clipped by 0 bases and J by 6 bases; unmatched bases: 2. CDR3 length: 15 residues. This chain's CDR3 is CASSLGLAGGQTQYF. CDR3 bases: TGCGCCAGCAGCTTGGGACTAGCGGGAGGACAGACCCAGTACTTC.

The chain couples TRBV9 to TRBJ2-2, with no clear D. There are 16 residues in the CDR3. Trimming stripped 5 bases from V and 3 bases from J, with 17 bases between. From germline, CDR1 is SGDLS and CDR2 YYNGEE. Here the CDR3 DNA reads TGTGCCAGCAGTGTTGACCCAATGGCGGACACCGGGGAGCTGTTTTTT. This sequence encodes CASSVDPMADTGELFF.

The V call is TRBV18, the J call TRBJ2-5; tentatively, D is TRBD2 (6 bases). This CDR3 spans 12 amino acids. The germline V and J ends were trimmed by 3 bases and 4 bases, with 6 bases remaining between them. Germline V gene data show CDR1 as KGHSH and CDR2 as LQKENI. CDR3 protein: CASSPGGETQYF. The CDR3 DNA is TGTGCCAGCTCACCGGGGGGAGAGACCCAGTACTTC.

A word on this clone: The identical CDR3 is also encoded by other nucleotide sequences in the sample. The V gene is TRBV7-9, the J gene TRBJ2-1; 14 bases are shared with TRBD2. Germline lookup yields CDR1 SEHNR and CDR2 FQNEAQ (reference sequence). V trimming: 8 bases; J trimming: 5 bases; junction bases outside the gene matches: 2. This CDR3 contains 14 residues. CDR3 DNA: TGTGCCAGCGGGGGACTAGCGGGAGACAATGAGCAGTTCTTC. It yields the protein CASGGLAGDNEQFF.

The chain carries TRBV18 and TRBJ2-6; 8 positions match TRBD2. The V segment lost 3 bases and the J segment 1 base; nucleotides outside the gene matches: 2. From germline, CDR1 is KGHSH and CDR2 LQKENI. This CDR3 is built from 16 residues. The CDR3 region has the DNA TGTGCCAGCTCACCGACGGGAGGGTCTGGGGCCAACGTCCTGACTTTC. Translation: CASSPTGGSGANVLTF.

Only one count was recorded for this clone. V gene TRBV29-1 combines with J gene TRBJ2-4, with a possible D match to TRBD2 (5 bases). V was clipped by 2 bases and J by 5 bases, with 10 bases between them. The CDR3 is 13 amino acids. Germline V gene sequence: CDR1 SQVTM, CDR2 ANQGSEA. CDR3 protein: CSVEMGSENIQYF. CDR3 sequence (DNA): TGCAGCGTTGAAATGGGGAGTGAAAACATTCAGTACTTC. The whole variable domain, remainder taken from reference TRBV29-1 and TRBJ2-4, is SAVISQKPSRDICQRGTSLTIQCQVDSQVTMMFWYRQQPGQSLTLIATANQGSEATYESGFVIDKFPISRPNLTFSTLTVSNMSPEDSSIYLCSVEMGSENIQYFGAGTRLSVL.

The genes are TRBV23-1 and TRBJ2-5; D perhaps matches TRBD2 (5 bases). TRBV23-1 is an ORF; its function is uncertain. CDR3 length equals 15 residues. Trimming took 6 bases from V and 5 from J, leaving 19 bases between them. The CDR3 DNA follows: TGCGCCAGCAGAGTAGTGGGAGAGACGAGGGAGACCCAGTACTTC. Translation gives CASRVVGETRETQYF.

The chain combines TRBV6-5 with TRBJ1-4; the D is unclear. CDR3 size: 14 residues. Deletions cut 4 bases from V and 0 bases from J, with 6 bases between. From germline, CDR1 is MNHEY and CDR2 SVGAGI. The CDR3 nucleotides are TGTGCCAGCAGTTTATCAGCAACTAATGAAAAACTGTTTTTT. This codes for CASSLSATNEKLFF.

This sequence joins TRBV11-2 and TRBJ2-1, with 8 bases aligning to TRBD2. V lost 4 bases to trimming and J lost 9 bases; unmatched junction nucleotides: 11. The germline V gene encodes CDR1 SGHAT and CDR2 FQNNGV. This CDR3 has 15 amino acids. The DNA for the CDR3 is TGTGCCAGCAGCTCCCTAAGCGGGGGTACCGCTGAGCAGTTCTTC. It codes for CASSSLSGGTAEQFF.

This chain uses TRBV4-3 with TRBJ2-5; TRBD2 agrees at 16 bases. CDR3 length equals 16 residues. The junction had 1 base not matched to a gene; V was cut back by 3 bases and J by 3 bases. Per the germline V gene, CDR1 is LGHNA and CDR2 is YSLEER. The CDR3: CASSQGTSGGEETQYF. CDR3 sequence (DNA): TGCGCCAGCAGCCAGGGGACTAGCGGGGGGGAAGAGACCCAGTACTTC.

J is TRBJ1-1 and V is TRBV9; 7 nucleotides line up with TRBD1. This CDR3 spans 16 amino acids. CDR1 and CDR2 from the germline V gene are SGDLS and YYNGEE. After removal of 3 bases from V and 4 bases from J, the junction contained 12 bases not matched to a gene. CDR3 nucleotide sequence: TGTGCCAGCAGCGCGGGACAGCCGAACGGGATCACTGAAGCTTTCTTT. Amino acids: CASSAGQPNGITEAFF.

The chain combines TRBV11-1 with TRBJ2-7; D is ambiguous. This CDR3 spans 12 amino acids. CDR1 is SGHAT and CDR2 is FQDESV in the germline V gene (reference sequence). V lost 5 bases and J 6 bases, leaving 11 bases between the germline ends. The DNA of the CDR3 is TGTGCCAGCAGCCCTTTGGTTAGCGAGCAGTACTTC. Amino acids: CASSPLVSEQYF.

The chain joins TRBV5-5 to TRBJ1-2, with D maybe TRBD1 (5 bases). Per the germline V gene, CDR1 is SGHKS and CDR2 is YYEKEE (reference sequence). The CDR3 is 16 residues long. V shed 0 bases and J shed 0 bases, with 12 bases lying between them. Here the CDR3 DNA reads TGTGCCAGCAGCTTGGCGGGGCGGAGTCCTAACTATGGCTACACCTTC. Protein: CASSLAGRSPNYGYTF.

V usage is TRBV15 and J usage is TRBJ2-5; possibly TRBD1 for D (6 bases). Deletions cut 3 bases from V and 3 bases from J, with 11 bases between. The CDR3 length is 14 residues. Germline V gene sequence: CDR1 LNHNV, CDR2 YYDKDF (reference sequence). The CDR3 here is CATSRGNREETQYF. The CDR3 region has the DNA TGTGCCACCAGCAGGGGAAACAGGGAAGAGACCCAGTACTTC.

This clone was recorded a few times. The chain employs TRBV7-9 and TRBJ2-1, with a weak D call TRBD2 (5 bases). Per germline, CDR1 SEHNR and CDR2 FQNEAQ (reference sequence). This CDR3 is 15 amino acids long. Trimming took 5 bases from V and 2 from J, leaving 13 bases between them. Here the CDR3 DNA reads TGTGCCAGCAGCCCCCTGGGGAGCCCCTACAATGAGCAGTTCTTC. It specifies CASSPLGSPYNEQFF.

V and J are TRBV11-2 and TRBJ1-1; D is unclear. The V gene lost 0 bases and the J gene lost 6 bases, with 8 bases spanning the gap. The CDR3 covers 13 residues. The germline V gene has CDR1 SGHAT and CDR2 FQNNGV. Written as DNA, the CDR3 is TGTGCCAGCAGCTTAGATCTCGGATCTGAAGCTTTCTTT. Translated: CASSLDLGSEAFF.

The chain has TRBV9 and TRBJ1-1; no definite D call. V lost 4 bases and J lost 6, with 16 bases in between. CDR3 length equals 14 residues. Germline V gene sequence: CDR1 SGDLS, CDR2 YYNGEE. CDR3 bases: TGTGCCAGCAGCTTAGGACGGAGAACTGCTGAAGCTTTCTTT. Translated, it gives CASSLGRRTAEAFF.

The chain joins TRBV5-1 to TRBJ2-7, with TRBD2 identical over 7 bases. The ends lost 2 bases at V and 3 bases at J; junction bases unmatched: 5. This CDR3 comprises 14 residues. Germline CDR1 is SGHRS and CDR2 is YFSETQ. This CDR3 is CASSLAGPFYEQYF. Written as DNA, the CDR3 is TGCGCCAGCAGCTTAGCGGGGCCCTTCTACGAGCAGTACTTC. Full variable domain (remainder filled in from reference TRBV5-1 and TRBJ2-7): KAGVTQTPRYLIKTRGQQVTLSCSPISGHRSVSWYQQTPGQGLQFLFEYFSETQRNKGNFPGRFSGRQFSNSRSEMNVSTLELGDSALYLCASSLAGPFYEQYFGPGTRLTVT.

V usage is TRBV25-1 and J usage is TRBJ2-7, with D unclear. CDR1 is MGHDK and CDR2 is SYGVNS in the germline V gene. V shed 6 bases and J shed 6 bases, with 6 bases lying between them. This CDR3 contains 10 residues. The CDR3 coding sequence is TGTGCCAGCAGGGGGTCCGAGCAGTACTTC. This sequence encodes CASRGSEQYF.

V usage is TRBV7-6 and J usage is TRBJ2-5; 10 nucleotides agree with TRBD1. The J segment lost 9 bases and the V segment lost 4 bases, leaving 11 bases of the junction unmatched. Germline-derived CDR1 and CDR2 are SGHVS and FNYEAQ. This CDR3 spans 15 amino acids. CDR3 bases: TGTGCCAGCAGCTCGATACCGGGACAGGGGTCGTCCCAGTACTTC. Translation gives CASSSIPGQGSSQYF.

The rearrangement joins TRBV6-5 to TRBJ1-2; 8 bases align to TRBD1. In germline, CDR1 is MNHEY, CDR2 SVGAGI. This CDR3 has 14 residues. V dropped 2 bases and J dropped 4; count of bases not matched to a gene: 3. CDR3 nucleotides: TGTGCCAGCAGTTACCAGGGGGCAGGCTATGGCTACACCTTC. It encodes CASSYQGAGYGYTF.

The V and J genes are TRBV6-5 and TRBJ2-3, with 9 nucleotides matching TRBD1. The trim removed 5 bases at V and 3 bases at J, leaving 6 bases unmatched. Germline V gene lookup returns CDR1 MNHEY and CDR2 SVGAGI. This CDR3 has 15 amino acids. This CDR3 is CASSRTGEKTDTQYF. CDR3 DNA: TGTGCCAGCAGTAGGACAGGGGAGAAGACAGATACGCAGTATTTT.

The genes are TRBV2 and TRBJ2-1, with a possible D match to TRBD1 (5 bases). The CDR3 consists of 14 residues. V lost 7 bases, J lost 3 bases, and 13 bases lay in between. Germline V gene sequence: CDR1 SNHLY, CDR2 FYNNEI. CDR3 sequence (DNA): TGTGCCAGCATAAGGGGCCCGATCTACAATGAGCAGTTCTTC. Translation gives CASIRGPIYNEQFF.

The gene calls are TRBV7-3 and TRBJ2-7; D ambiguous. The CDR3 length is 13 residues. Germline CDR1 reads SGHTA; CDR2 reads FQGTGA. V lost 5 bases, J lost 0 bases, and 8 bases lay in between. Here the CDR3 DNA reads TGTGCCAGCAGCAAACGAAGCTCCTACGAGCAGTACTTC. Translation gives CASSKRSSYEQYF. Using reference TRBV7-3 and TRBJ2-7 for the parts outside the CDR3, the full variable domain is GAGVSQTPSNKVTEKGKYVELRCDPISGHTALYWYRQSLGQGPEFLIYFQGTGAADDSGLPNDRFFAVRPEGSVSTLKIQRTERGDSAVYLCASSKRSSYEQYFGPGTRLTVT.